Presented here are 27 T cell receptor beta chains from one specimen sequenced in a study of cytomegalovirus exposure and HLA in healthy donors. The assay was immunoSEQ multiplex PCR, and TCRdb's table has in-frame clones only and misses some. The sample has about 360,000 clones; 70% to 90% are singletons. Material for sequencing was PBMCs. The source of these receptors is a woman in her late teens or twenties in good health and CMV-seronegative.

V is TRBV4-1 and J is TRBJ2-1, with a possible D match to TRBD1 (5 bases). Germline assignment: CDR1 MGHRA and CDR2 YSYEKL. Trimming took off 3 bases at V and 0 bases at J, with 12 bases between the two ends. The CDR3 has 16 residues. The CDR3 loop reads CASSQLDILSYNEQFF. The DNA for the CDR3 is TGCGCCAGCAGCCAGCTGGACATTCTCTCCTACAATGAGCAGTTCTTC.

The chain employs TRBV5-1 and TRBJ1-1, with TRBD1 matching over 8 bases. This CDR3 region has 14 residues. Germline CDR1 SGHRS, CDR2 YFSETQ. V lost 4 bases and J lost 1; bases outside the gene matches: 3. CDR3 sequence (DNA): TGCGCCAGCAGCGACGGACAGGGGAACACTGAAGCTTTCTTT. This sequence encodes CASSDGQGNTEAFF.

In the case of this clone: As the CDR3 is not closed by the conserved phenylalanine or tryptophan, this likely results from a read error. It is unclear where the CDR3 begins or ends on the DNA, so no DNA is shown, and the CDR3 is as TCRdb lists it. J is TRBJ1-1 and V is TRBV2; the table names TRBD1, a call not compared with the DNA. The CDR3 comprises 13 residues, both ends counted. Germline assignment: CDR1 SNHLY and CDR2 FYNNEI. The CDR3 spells CASSEARGQASWV.

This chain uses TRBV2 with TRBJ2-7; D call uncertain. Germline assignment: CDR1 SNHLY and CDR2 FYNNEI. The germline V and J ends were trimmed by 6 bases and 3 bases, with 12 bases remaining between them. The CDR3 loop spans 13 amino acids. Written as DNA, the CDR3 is TGTGCCAGCAGCTCCCGGGTGAACTACGAGCAGTACTTC. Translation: CASSSRVNYEQYF.

CDR3 coding DNA: TGTGCCAGCAGCGTCGGACTAGCCTCCGAGCAGTTCTTC. The encoded protein is CASSVGLASEQFF. The J gene is TRBJ2-1, the V gene TRBV9, with TRBD2 matching 8 bases. Trimming at V came to 2 bases and at J to 10 bases, leaving 5 bases not matched to a gene. This CDR3 contains 13 residues. Germline V gene sequence: CDR1 SGDLS, CDR2 YYNGEE.

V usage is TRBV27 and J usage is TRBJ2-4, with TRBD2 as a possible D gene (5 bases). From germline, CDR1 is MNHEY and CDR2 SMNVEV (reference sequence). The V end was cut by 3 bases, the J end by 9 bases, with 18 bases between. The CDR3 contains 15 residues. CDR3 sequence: CASSLGQGGPGIQYF. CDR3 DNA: TGTGCCAGCAGTTTGGGCCAAGGAGGTCCGGGCATTCAGTACTTC.

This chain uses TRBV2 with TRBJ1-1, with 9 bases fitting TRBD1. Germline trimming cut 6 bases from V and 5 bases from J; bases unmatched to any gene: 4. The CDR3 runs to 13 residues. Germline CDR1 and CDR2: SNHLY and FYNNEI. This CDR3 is CASRADRGTEAFF. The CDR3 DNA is TGTGCCAGCAGGGCCGACAGGGGGACTGAAGCTTTCTTT. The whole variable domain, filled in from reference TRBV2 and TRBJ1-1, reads EPEVTQTPSHQVTQMGQEVILRCVPISNHLYFYWYRQILGQKVEFLVSFYNNEISEKSEIFDDQFSVERPDGSNFTLKIRSTKLEDSAMYFCASRADRGTEAFFGQGTRLTVV.

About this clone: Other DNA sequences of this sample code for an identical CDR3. The DNA for the CDR3 is TGTGCCAGCTGGGGACAGGGGAACACCGGGGAGCTGTTTTTT. Translated, it gives CASWGQGNTGELFF. V and J are TRBV2 and TRBJ2-2; 9 nucleotides line up with TRBD1. Unmatched junction bases numbered 2, after V lost 8 bases and J lost 1 base. The CDR3 has 14 residues. Germline V lookup: CDR1 SNHLY, CDR2 FYNNEI.

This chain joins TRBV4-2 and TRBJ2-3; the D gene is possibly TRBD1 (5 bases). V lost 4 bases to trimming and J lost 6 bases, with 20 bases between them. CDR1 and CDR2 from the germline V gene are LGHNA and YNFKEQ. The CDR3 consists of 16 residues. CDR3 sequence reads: CASSLQTVPPHDTQYF. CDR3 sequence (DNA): TGTGCCAGCAGCCTCCAGACAGTCCCCCCGCATGATACGCAGTATTTT.

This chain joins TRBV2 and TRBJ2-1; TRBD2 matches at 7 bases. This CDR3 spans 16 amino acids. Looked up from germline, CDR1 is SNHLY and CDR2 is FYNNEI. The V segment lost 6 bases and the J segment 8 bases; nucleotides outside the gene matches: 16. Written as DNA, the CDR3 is TGTGCCAGCAGGGGGCCCTTGGGCGGGAGTTATGATGAGCAGTTCTTC. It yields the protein CASRGPLGGSYDEQFF.

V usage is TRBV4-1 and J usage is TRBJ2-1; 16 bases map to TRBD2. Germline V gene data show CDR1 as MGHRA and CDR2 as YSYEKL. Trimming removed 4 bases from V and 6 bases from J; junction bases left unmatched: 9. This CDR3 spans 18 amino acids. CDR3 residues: CASSPGTSGRVSRNEQFF. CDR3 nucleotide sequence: TGCGCCAGCAGCCCTGGGACTAGCGGGAGGGTTAGTCGCAATGAGCAGTTCTTC.

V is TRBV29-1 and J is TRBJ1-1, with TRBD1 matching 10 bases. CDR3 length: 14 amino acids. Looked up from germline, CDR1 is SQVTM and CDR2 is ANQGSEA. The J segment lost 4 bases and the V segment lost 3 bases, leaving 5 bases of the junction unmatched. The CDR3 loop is CSVEADRGLTEAFF. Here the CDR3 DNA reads TGCAGCGTTGAGGCCGACAGGGGGCTCACTGAAGCTTTCTTT.

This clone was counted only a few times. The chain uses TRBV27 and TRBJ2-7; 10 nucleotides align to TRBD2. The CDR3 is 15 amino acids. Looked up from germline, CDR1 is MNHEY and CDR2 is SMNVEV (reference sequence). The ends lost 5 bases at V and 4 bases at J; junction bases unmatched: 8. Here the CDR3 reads CASSPYSGRTYEQYF. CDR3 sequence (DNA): TGTGCCAGCAGTCCCTATAGCGGGAGGACGTACGAGCAGTACTTC.

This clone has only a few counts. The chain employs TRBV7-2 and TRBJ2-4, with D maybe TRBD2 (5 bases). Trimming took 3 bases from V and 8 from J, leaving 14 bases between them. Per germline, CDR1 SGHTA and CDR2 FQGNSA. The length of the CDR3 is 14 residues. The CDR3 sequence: CASSFRTASDIQYF. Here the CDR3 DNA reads TGTGCCAGCAGCTTTAGGACTGCTTCGGACATTCAGTACTTC.

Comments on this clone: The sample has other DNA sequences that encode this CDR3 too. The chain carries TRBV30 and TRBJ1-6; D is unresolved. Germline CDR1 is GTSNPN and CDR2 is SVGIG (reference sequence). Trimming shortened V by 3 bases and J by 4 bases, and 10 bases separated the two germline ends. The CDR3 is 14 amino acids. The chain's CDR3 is CAWSLTAYNSPLHF. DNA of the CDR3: TGTGCCTGGAGCTTAACCGCGTATAATTCACCCCTCCACTTT.

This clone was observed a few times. CDR3 DNA sequence: TGCAGTGCTAGCGGGAGGGGCCTATACAATGAGCAGTTCTTC. Translating gives CSASGRGLYNEQFF. The rearrangement uses TRBV29-1 and TRBJ2-1; 12 nucleotides line up with TRBD2. CDR1 is SQVTM and CDR2 is ANQGSEA in the germline V gene. The CDR3 contains 14 residues.

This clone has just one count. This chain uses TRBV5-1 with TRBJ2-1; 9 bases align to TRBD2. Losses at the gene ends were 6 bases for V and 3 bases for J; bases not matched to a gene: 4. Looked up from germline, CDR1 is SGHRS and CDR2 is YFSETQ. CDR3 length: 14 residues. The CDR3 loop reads CASKASGVYNEQFF. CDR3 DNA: TGCGCCAGCAAGGCTAGCGGGGTCTACAATGAGCAGTTCTTC.

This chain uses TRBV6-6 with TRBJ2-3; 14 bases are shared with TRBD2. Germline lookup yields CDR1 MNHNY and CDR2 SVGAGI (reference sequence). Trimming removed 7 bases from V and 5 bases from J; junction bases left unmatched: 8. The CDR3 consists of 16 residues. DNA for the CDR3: TGTGCCAGCACCAGACTAGCGGGGGGGCTTCAAGATACGCAGTATTTT. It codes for CASTRLAGGLQDTQYF.

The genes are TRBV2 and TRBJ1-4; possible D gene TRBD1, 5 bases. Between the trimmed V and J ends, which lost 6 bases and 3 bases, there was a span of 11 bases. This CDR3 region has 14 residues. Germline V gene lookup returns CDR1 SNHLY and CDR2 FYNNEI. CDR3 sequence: CASRWDSANEKLFF. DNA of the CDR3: TGTGCCAGCAGATGGGACTCGGCTAATGAAAAACTGTTTTTT. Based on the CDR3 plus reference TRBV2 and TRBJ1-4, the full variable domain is EPEVTQTPSHQVTQMGQEVILRCVPISNHLYFYWYRQILGQKVEFLVSFYNNEISEKSEIFDDQFSVERPDGSNFTLKIRSTKLEDSAMYFCASRWDSANEKLFFGSGTQLSVL.

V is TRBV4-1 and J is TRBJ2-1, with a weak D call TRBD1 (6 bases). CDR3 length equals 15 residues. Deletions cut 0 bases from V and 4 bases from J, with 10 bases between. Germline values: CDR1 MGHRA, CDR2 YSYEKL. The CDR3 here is CASSQEGGPYNEQFF. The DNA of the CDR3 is TGCGCCAGCAGCCAAGAAGGGGGACCTTACAATGAGCAGTTCTTC.

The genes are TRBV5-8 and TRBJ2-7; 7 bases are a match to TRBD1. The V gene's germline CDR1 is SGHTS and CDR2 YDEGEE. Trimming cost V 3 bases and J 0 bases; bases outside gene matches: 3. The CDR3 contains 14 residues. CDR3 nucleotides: TGTGCCAGCAGCTCGGGACAGCGCTCCTACGAGCAGTACTTC. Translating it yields CASSSGQRSYEQYF. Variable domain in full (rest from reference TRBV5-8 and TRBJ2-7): EAGVTQSPTHLIKTRGQQATLRCSPISGHTSVYWYQQALGLGLQFLLWYDEGEERNRGNFPPRFSGRQFPNYSSELNVNALELEDSALYLCASSSGQRSYEQYFGPGTRLTVT.

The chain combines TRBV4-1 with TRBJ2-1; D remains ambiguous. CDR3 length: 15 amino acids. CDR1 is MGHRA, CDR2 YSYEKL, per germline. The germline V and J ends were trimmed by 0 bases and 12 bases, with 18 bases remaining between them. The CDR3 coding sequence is TGCGCCAGCAGCCAAGATTCTAGAGCCACGACGCGGCAGTTCTTC. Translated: CASSQDSRATTRQFF.

The CDR3 nucleotides read TGCGCCAGCAGCCAAGCTACCGGGGGCAATCAGCCCCAGCATTTT. This encodes CASSQATGGNQPQHF. The rearrangement uses TRBV4-1 and TRBJ1-5; D is undetermined. With 1 base removed from V and 2 bases from J, the gap between germline ends came to 9 bases. This CDR3 spans 15 amino acids. CDR1 and CDR2 (germline): MGHRA, YSYEKL.

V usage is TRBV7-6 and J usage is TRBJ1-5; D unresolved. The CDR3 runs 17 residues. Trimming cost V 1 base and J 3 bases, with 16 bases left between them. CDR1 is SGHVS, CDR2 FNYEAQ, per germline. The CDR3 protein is CASSLGQEGGNNQPQHF. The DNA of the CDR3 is TGTGCCAGCAGCTTAGGTCAGGAGGGCGGGAACAATCAGCCCCAGCATTTT.

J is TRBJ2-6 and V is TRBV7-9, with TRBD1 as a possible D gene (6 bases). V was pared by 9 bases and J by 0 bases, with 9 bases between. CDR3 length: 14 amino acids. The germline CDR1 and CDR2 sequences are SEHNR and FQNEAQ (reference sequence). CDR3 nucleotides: TGTGCCAGTTACAGGGACTCTGGGGCCAACGTCCTGACTTTC. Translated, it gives CASYRDSGANVLTF.

The CDR3 sequence is CAWRGSGSVYEQYF. In nucleotides, the CDR3 is TGTGCCTGGAGAGGTAGCGGGAGTGTTTACGAGCAGTACTTC. The gene calls are TRBV30 and TRBJ2-7, with 9 bases matching TRBD2. From germline, CDR1 is GTSNPN and CDR2 SVGIG (reference sequence). J lost 4 bases, V lost 3 bases, and 7 bases had no gene match. The CDR3 is 14 amino acids.

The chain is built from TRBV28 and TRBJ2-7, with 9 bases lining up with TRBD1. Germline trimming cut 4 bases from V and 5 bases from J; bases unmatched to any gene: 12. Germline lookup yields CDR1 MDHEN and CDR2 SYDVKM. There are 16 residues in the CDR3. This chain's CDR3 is CASSSVGQGVRDEQYF. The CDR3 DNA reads TGTGCCAGCAGTTCCGTGGGACAGGGAGTAAGGGACGAGCAGTACTTC.